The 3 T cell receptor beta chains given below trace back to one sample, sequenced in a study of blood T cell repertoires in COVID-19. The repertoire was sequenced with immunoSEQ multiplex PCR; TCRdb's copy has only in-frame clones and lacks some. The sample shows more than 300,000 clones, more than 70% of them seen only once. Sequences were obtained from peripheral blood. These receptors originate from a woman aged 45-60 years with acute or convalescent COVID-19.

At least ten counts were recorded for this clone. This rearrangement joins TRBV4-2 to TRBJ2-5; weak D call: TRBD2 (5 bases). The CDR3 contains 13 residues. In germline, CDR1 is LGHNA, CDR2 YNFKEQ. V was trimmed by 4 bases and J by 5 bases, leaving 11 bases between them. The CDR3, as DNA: TGTGCCAGCAGCCCCCGGAGGTCGGAGACCCAGTACTTC. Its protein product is CASSPRRSETQYF.

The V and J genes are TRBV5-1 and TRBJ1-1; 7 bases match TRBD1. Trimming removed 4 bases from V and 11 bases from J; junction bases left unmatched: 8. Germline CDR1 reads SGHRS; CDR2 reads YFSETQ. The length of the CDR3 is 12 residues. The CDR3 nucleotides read TGCGCCAGCAGCCCCGGAGGGGGCAAGGCTTTCTTT. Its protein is CASSPGGGKAFF.

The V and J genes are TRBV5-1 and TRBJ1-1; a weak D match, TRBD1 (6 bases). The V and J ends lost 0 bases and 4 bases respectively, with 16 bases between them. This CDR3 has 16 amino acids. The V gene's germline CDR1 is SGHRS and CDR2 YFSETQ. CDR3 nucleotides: TGCGCCAGCAGCTTGGTGGGAGGGCGAGGGGGCACTGAAGCTTTCTTT. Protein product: CASSLVGGRGGTEAFF.